These 2 T cell receptor beta chains share one sample of origin, sequenced in a study of cytomegalovirus exposure and HLA in healthy donors. It was with 60 Vbeta and 13 Jbeta primers that the PCR ran. This table comes from immunoSEQ multiplex PCR, and its TCRdb copy is limited to in-frame clones, with some not included. Of 110,000 or so clones in the sample, roughly 87% were seen once. The sample consisted of PBMCs. The receptor set was obtained from a woman under 30 in good health and CMV-seronegative.

This clone was counted once. The V and J genes are TRBV27 and TRBJ2-2, with 11 bases that match TRBD1. Germline loops: CDR1 MNHEY, CDR2 SMNVEV (reference sequence). Trimming took 5 bases from V and 5 from J; bases not matched to a gene: 10. This CDR3 is built from 17 residues. The CDR3 is CASSIKGQGVKTGELFF. The CDR3 DNA reads as TGTGCCAGCAGTATAAAGGGACAGGGGGTGAAGACCGGGGAGCTGTTTTTT.

The chain recombines TRBV6-5 with TRBJ2-7; D gene unclear. V was clipped by 1 base and J by 0 bases, with 7 bases between them. The CDR3 consists of 14 residues. In germline, CDR1 is MNHEY, CDR2 SVGAGI. In DNA form, the CDR3 reads TGTGCCAGCAGTTACTTGGCAGTCTCCTACGAGCAGTACTTC. It codes for CASSYLAVSYEQYF.